This TCR beta chain was found in a study of neurological immune-mediated disorders. Preparation of the unsorted libraries drew on 2 million PBMCs stored at -80 C. This clonotype was seen many times. Antigen specificity is unknown. V lost 5 bases and J lost 0, with 8 bases in between. CDR3 length: 14 residues. With 10-nucleotide random UMIs, 5'RACE was used to make the cDNA. MiXCR was run by TCRdb on the 5' RACE reads, yielding one entry per CDR3 protein. In the table there are 65,000 to 95,000 distinct CDR3 sequences, 4.5% to 6.5% of which are singletons. Whole-study findings and limits: HTLV-1-associated myelopathy ranked highest for TCR clonal expansion and multiple sclerosis lowest, beneath healthy controls.

V is TRBV12-3 or TRBV12-4 and J is TRBJ2-1; D ambiguous. The clonotype was recovered from a woman aged 25 to 39 with multiple sclerosis. Material: PBMCs. CDR3 loop: CASSPRISYNEQFF. The CDR3 DNA reads as TGTGCCAGCAGTCCGAGGATCTCCTACAATGAGCAGTTCTTC.